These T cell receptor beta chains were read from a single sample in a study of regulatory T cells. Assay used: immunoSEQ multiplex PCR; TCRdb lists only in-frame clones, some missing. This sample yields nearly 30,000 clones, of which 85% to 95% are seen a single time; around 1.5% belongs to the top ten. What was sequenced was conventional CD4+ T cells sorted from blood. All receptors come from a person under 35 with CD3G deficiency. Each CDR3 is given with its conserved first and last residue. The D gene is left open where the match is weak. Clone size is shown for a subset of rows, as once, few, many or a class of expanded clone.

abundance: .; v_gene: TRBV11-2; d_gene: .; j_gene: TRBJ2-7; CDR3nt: TGTGCCAGCAGCTACTCCCCTCTATTCTCCTACGAGCAGTACTTC; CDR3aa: CASSYSPLFSYEQYF
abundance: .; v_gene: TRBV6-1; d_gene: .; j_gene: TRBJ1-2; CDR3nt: TGTGCCAGCAGTGCCGGAGGGGCAAACTATGGCTACACCTTC; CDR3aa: CASSAGGANYGYTF
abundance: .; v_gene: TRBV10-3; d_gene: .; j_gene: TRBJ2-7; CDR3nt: TGTGCCATCAGTGAGGGACCAGACACCAGGATTTACGAGCAGTACTTC; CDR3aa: CAISEGPDTRIYEQYF
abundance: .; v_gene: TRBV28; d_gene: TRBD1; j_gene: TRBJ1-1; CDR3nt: TGTGCCAGCAGCTCCCGGGCGACAGGGACCACTGAAGCTTTCTTT; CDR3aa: CASSSRATGTTEAFF
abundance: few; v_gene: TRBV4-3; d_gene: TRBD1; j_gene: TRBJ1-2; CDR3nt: TGCGCCAGCAGCCCCTGGGACAGGAGAGGCTACACCTTC; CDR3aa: CASSPWDRRGYTF
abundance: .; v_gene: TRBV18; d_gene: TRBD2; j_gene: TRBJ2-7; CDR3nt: TGTGCCAGCTCACCAAGAAATTGGGCGGGGGGGTACTACTACGAGCAGTACTTC; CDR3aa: CASSPRNWAGGYYYEQYF
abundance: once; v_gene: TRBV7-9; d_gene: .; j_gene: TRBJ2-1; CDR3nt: TGTGCCAGCAGCTTAGAGGGGTTCGAGCAGTTCTTC; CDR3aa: CASSLEGFEQFF
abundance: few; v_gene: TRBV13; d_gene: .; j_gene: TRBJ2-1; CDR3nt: TGTGCCAGCAGCTTATCGAAAAGGACCGATCCGGTCTTC; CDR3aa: CASSLSKRTDPVF
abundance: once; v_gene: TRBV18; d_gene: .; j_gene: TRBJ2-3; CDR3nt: TGTGCCAGCTCACCTCGTGTAGGCAACACAGATACGCAGTATTTT; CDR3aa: CASSPRVGNTDTQYF
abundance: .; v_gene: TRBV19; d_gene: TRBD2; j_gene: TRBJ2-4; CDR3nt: TGTGCCAGTAGTAGCGGGAGCTTCCAAAACATTCAGTACTTC; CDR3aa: CASSSGSFQNIQYF
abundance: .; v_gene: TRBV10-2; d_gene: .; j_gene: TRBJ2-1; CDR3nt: TGCGCCAGCACGAAACAACCCTCCTACAATGAGCAGTTCTTC; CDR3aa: CASTKQPSYNEQFF
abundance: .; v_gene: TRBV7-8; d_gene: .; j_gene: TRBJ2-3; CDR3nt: TGTGCCAGCAGCTTAGAAATAGGGCGTACTAGCACAGATACGCAGTATTTT; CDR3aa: CASSLEIGRTSTDTQYF
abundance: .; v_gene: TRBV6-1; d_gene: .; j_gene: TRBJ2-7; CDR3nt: TGTGCCAGCAGTGAAAGGGGACATCAGTACTTC; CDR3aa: CASSERGHQYF
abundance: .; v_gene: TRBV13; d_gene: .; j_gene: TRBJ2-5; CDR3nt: TGTGCCAGCAGCTTAGGCCTCCGACAGAAGCAAGAGACCCAGTACTTC; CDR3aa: CASSLGLRQKQETQYF
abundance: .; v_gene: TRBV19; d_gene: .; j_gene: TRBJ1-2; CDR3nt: TGTGCCAGTAGTATGGGGGCCGGCTACACCTTC; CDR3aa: CASSMGAGYTF
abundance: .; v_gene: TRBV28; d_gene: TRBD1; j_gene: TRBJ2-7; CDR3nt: TGTGCCAGCGGTCGGACAGGGACCTACGAGCAGTACTTC; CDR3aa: CASGRTGTYEQYF
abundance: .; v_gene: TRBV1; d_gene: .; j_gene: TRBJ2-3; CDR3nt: TGCACCAGCAGCCAAGATAGCGCCGGCTCAGGCACAGATACGCAGTATTTT; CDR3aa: CTSSQDSAGSGTDTQYF
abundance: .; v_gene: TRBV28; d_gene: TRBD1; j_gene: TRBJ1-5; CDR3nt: TGTGCCAGCAACAGGGGGCAGTTGAATCAGCCCCAGCATTTT; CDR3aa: CASNRGQLNQPQHF
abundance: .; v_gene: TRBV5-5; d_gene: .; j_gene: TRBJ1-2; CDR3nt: TGTGCCAGCAGCTTAGGGACAATGGAAGGCTACACCTTC; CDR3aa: CASSLGTMEGYTF
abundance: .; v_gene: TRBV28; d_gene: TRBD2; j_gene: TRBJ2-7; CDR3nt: TGTGCCAGCAGTTCCTTACGAGTAGCGGGAGGGACCCACGAGCAGTACTTC; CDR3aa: CASSSLRVAGGTHEQYF
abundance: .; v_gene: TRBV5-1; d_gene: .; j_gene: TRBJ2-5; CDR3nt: TGCGCCAGCAGCTTGGCCGTGGGACACCAAGAGACCCAGTACTTC; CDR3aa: CASSLAVGHQETQYF
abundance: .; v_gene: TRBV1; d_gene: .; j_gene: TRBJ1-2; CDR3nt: TGCACCAGCAGCCAGGGTAGGGAAAAGAGCTACACCTTC; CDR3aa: CTSSQGREKSYTF
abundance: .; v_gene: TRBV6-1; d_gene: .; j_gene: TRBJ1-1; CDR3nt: TGTGCCAGCAGTGAGGAGTGGGGAGTTGCTGAAGCTTTCTTT; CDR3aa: CASSEEWGVAEAFF
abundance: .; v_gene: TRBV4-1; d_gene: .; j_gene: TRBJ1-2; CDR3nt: TGCGCCAGCAGCCAAGATCCTAATTCTCTACAGGGACCTTATGGCTACACCTTC; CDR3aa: CASSQDPNSLQGPYGYTF
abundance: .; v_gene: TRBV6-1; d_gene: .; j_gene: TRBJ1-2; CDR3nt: TGTGCCAGCAGTCCCCAGGGTAATGGCTACACCTTC; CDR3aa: CASSPQGNGYTF
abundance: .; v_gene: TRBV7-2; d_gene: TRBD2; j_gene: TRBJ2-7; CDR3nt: TGTGCCAGCAGCTTAGCCGGGGGGGCACCTAGCTCCTACGAGCAGTACTTC; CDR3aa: CASSLAGGAPSSYEQYF
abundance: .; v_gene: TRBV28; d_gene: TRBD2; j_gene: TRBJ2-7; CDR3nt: TGTGCCAGCAGTCCCCCTCTAGCGGGGCCCTACGAGCAGTACTTC; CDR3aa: CASSPPLAGPYEQYF
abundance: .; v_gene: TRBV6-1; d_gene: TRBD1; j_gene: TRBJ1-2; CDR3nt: TGTGCCAGCAGTGTTCTTCCGGGACAGGGGCTTTATGGCTACACCTTC; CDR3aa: CASSVLPGQGLYGYTF
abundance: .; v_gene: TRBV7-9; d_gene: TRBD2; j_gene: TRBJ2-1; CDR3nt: TGTGCCACCACTAGCGTCAAGTACAATGAGCAGTTCTTC; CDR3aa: CATTSVKYNEQFF
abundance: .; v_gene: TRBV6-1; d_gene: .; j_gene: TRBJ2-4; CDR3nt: TGTGCCAGCAGTGAAAATTTTAGACAGTTTTTC; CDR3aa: CASSENFRQFF
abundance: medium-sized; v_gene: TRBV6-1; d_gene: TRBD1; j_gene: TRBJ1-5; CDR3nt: TGTGCCAGCAGTTGGGGACAGGGACAGCCCCAGCATTTT; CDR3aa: CASSWGQGQPQHF
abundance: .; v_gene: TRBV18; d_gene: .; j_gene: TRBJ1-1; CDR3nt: TGTGCCAGCTCACCATACAGATTGAACACTGAAGCTTTCTTT; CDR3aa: CASSPYRLNTEAFF
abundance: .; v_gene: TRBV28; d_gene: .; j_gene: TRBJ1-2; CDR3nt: TGTGCCAGCAGCGGTCTGCTCTATGGCTACACCTTC; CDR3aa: CASSGLLYGYTF
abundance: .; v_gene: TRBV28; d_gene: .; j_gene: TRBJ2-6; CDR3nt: TGTGCCAGCAGTTTAGCAGGGTCAGGGGCCAACGTCCTGACTTTC; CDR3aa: CASSLAGSGANVLTF
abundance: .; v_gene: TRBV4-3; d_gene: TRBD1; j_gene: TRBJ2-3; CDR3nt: TGCGCCAGCAGCTATAGGGACAGGGGGGACCTTAATACGCAGTATTTT; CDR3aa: CASSYRDRGDLNTQYF
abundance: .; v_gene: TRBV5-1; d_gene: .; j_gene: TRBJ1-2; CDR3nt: TGCGCCAGCAGCTTGGGCCAGGGCAACTATGGCTACACCTTC; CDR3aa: CASSLGQGNYGYTF
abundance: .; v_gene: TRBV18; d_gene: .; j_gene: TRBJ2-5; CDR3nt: TGTGCCAGCTCAGCCTCGTACCAAGAGACCCAGTACTTC; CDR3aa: CASSASYQETQYF
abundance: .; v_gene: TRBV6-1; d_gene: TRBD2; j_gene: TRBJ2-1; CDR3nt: TGTGCCAGCAGTAGACTAGCGGGAGGGCCTGGTGAGCAGTTCTTC; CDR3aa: CASSRLAGGPGEQFF
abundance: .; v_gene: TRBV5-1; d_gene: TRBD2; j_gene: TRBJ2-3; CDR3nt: TGCGCCAGCAGCTTCGGGACTAGGGGAGCAGATACGCAGTATTTT; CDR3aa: CASSFGTRGADTQYF
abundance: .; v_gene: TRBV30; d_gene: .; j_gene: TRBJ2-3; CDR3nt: TGTGCCTGGACCTCAGGGAGGTCGCAGTATTTT; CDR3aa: CAWTSGRSQYF
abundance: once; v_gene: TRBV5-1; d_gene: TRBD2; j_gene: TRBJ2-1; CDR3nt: TGCGCCAGCAGCCCTACTAGCGGGAGTCTCTACAATGAGCAGTTCTTC; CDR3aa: CASSPTSGSLYNEQFF
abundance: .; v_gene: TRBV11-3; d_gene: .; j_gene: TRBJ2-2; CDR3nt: TGTGCCAGCAGCTTTGGGGGGCGCTTTGGAACCGGGGAGCTGTTTTTT; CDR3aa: CASSFGGRFGTGELFF
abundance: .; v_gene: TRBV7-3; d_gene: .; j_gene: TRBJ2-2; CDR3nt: TGTGCCAGCAGCTTATCGTCGTCTAGCCCCGGGGAGCTGTTTTTT; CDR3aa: CASSLSSSSPGELFF
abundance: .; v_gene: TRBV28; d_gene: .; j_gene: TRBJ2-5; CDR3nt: TGTGCCAGCAGTGATCAGGACACAGCGATTCAAGAGACCCAGTACTTC; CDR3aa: CASSDQDTAIQETQYF
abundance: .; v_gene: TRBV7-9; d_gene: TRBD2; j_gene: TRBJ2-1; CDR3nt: TGTGCAATTCGGGTGGGGGGGAGTAGCGGCAATGAGCAGTTCTTC; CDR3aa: CAIRVGGSSGNEQFF
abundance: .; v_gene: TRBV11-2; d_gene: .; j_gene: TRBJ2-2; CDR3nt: TGTGCCAGCAGCTTAGATCTAGTAATCGGGGAGCTGTTTTTT; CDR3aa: CASSLDLVIGELFF
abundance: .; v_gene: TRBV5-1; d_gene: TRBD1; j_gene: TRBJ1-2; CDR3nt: TGCGCCAGCAGCGAGGGACAGGGGTATGGCTACACCTTC; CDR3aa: CASSEGQGYGYTF
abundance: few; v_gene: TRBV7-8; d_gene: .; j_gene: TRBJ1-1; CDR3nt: TGTGCCAGCAGCGCACAGGGTCGAGGTGGCACTGAAGCTTTCTTT; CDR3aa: CASSAQGRGGTEAFF
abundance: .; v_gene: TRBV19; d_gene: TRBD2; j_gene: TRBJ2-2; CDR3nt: TGTGCCAGTAGGCTAGCGGGAGGCACCGGGGAGCTGTTTTTT; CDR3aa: CASRLAGGTGELFF
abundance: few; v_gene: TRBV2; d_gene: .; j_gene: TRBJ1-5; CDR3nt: TGTGCCAGCAGCCCTAGCTGGGGTCAGCCCCAGCATTTT; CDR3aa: CASSPSWGQPQHF
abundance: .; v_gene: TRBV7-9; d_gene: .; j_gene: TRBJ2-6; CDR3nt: TGTGCCAGCAGCTTAGCTCTGGGTGGGGCCAACGTCCTGACTTTC; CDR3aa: CASSLALGGANVLTF
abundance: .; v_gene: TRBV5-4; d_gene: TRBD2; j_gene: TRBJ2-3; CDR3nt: TGTGCCAGCGGACTAGCGGGCACAGATACGCAGTATTTT; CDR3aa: CASGLAGTDTQYF
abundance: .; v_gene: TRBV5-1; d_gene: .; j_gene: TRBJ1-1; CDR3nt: TGCGCCAGCAGGCCCGGGACCTTCAACACTGAAGCTTTCTTT; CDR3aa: CASRPGTFNTEAFF
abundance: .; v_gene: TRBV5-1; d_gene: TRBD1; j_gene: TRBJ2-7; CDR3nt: TGCGCCAGCAGCTTGGGCGAACAGGGGTTATCCTACGAGCAGTACTTC; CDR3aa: CASSLGEQGLSYEQYF
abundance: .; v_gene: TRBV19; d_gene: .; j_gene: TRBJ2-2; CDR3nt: TGTGCCAGTAGTATAGCCCGTAACACCGGGGAGCTGTTTTTT; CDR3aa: CASSIARNTGELFF
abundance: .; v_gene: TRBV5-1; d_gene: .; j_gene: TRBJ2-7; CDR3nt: TGCGCCAGCAGCTTGGAGAGTTGGAGCGAGCAGTACTTC; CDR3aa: CASSLESWSEQYF
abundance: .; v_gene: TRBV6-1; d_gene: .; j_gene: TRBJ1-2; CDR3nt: TGTGCCAGCAGTCAAGACATTAACTATGGCTACACCTTC; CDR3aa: CASSQDINYGYTF
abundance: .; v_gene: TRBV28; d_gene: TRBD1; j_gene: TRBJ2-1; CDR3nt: TGTGCCAGCAGTTCAGGGGGTCACTACAATGAGCAGTTCTTC; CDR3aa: CASSSGGHYNEQFF
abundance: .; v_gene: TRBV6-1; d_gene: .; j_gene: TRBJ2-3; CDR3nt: TGTGCCAGCAGCCTAGAGGGGGATACGCAGTATTTT; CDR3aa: CASSLEGDTQYF
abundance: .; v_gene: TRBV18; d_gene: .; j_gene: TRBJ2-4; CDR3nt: TGTGCCAGCTCACCACGCAGGGAAGGCATTCAGTACTTC; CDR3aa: CASSPRREGIQYF